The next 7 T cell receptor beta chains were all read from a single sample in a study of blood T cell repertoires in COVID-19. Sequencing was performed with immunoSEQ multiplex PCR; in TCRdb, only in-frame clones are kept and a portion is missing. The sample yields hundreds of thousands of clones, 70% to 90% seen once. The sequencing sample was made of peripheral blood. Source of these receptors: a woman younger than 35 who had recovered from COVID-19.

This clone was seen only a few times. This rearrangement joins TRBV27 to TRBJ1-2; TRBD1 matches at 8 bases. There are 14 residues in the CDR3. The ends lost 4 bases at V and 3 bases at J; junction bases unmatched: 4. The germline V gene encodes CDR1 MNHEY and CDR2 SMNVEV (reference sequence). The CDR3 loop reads CASSSQGADYGYTF. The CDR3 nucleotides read TGTGCCAGCAGTTCGCAGGGGGCTGACTATGGCTACACCTTC.

Here the CDR3 DNA reads TGCGCCAGCAGCCAAGCGATCCTCCCCGCGGAGAGCACAGATACGCAGTATTTT. It yields the protein CASSQAILPAESTDTQYF. The chain is built from TRBV4-1 and TRBJ2-3, with D uncertain. The CDR3 extends over 18 amino acids. Deletions cut 1 base from V and 0 bases from J, with 17 bases between. Germline loops: CDR1 MGHRA, CDR2 YSYEKL.

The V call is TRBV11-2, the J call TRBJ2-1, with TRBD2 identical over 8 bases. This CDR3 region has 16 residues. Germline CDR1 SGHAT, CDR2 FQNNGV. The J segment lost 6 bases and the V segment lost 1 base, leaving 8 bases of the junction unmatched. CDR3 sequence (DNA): TGTGCCAGCAGCTTAGGGTACAGCGGGAGTCGCAATGAGCAGTTCTTC. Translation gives CASSLGYSGSRNEQFF.

The CDR3 is CASSPEPGNTEAFF. DNA for the CDR3: TGCGCCAGCAGCCCTGAACCGGGGAACACTGAAGCTTTCTTT. The chain has TRBV4-3 and TRBJ1-1; D unresolved. The CDR3 has 14 amino acids. V was shortened by 4 bases and J by 1 base, with 10 bases between the two germline ends. Germline V lookup: CDR1 LGHNA, CDR2 YSLEER.

The CDR3 loop reads CASSLRTSGSRETQYF. The CDR3 DNA reads as TGTGCCAGCAGCCTGAGGACTAGCGGGAGTAGAGAGACCCAGTACTTC. The V call is TRBV5-6, the J call TRBJ2-5; 13 bases are a match to TRBD2. The germline gives CDR1 SGHDT, CDR2 YYEEEE. V gave up 4 bases and J gave up 4 bases; unmatched junction bases: 7. There are 16 residues in the CDR3.

The CDR3 bases are TGTGCCAGTAGTATAGAGCACCTACCCACCTACGAGCAGTACTTC. This codes for CASSIEHLPTYEQYF. V and J are TRBV19 and TRBJ2-7; D gene unclear. The CDR3 loop spans 15 amino acids. Between the trimmed V and J ends, which lost 0 bases and 2 bases, there was a span of 11 bases. Germline CDR1 is LNHDA and CDR2 is SQIVND (reference sequence). The complete variable domain, with remaining parts taken from reference TRBV19 and TRBJ2-7, reads DGGITQSPKYLFRKEGQNVTLSCEQNLNHDAMYWYRQDPGQGLRLIYYSQIVNDFQKGDIAEGYSVSREKKESFPLTVTSAQKNPTAFYLCASSIEHLPTYEQYFGPGTRLTVT.

CDR3 DNA: TGCGCCAGCAGCCAAACTCTACAGGGGAGGTATGCTTTCTTT. Protein sequence: CASSQTLQGRYAFF. V and J are TRBV4-1 and TRBJ1-1; 7 bases line up with TRBD1. This CDR3 comprises 14 residues. V trimming: 2 bases; J trimming: 11 bases; junction bases outside the gene matches: 11. From germline, CDR1 is MGHRA and CDR2 YSYEKL.